This T cell receptor (beta chain) was identified during a study of blood T cell repertoires in COVID-19. Clones were sequenced by immunoSEQ multiplex PCR, and TCRdb holds only the in-frame ones, with some missing. The data contain 35,000 to 45,000 clones, about nine tenths of them singletons. There are 11 residues in the CDR3. Germline V gene lookup returns CDR1 SNHLY and CDR2 FYNNEI. V gave up 10 bases and J gave up 3 bases, with 9 bases separating them. This chain links TRBV2 with TRBJ2-5; a weak D match, TRBD1 (6 bases). The sequence was obtained from a man in his sixties with acute or convalescent COVID-19. The sequenced material came from peripheral blood. The CDR3 nucleotides are TGTGCCACCAAGGGGGAAGAGACCCAGTACTTC. It yields the protein CATKGEETQYF.